These 17 T cell receptor beta chains share one sample of origin, sequenced in a study of beta chain features in type 1 diabetes. Expressed TCRB transcripts got sequenced, as all isolated RNA was reverse transcribed. TCRdb's table, derived via immunoSEQ multiplex PCR, lists solely in-frame clones and lacks some. The table has about 650,000 clones, 9.5% to 15% seen once. The antigens of these receptors remain unknown. Study conclusions and caveats: Shorter TCRB CDR3s, moderately but significantly so, were found in Type 1 diabetes patients in all four CD4+ subsets.

The specimen sequenced was naive CD4+ T cells from blood. These receptors all come from a man aged 25-45 years with type 1 diabetes.

The V and J genes are TRBV15 and TRBJ2-7; possible D gene TRBD2, 6 bases. The CDR3 totals 18 residues. V was clipped by 1 base and J by 7 bases, with 26 bases between them. From germline, CDR1 is LNHNV and CDR2 YYDKDF (reference sequence). In nucleotides, the CDR3 is TGTGCCACCAGCAGAGGATACCCGGCGACTGGGGGGACGGGAGAGCAGTACTTC. This gives the protein CATSRGYPATGGTGEQYF.

The chain combines TRBV6-5 with TRBJ1-5; D gene ambiguous. This CDR3 is 15 amino acids long. Germline loops: CDR1 MNHEY, CDR2 SVGAGI. The V end lost 3 bases, the J end lost 1 base, and 10 bases lay between the germline ends. DNA of the CDR3: TGTGCCAGCAGTTATCAGCCTGGGAGCAATCAGCCCCAGCATTTT. The encoded protein is CASSYQPGSNQPQHF.

The chain employs TRBV29-1 and TRBJ2-3; no definite D call. The CDR3 length is 13 residues. V was shortened by 7 bases and J by 2 bases, with 13 bases between the two germline ends. In germline, CDR1 is SQVTM, CDR2 ANQGSEA. CDR3 coding DNA: TGCAGCGCCCGCCCCTTGGCCACAGATACGCAGTATTTT. This codes for CSARPLATDTQYF.

This clone appeared a few times. The chain carries TRBV18 and TRBJ2-1, with TRBD2 matching 7 bases. CDR1 and CDR2 from the germline V gene are KGHSH and LQKENI. The CDR3 has 16 residues. V gave up 2 bases and J gave up 5 bases; unmatched junction bases: 9. The CDR3 DNA reads as TGTGCCAGCTCACCATTCGCTAGCGGAATAAACAATGAGCAGTTCTTC. Protein product: CASSPFASGINNEQFF.

The chain has TRBV5-1 and TRBJ1-2; 12 nucleotides match TRBD1. The CDR3 length is 16 residues. Germline V CDR1 and CDR2: SGHRS, YFSETQ. V lost 0 bases and J lost 6; bases outside the gene matches: 6. For the CDR3, the DNA is TGCGCCAGCAGCTTGGAGGCGGGACAGGGGGCGAATGGCTACACCTTC. Its translation is CASSLEAGQGANGYTF.

The chain has TRBV2 and TRBJ2-2; D not certain. V was pared by 4 bases and J by 6 bases, with 12 bases between. The CDR3 totals 14 residues. Germline V gives CDR1 SNHLY, CDR2 FYNNEI. The CDR3 loop is CASSGTGRAGELFF. CDR3 nucleotide sequence: TGTGCCAGCAGTGGGACGGGCCGCGCCGGGGAGCTGTTTTTT.

In this sample, this clone turned up a few times. V is TRBV7-2 and J is TRBJ2-1; 10 bases fit TRBD2. The V and J ends lost 6 bases and 7 bases, in that order; junction bases with no gene match: 9. CDR3 length: 15 amino acids. CDR1 SGHTA and CDR2 FQGNSA come from the germline V gene. In DNA, the CDR3 is TGTGCCAGCAGGAAACCTAGCGGGGGTGCGAATGAGCAGTTCTTC. Translation: CASRKPSGGANEQFF.

This clone has only a few counts. V is TRBV5-8 and J is TRBJ2-1; 10 bases align to TRBD1. CDR1 SGHTS and CDR2 YDEGEE come from the germline V gene. Losses at the gene ends were 4 bases for V and 3 bases for J; bases not matched to a gene: 7. The CDR3 sequence is 16 residues long. Written as DNA, the CDR3 is TGTGCCAGCAGCATGCCGGGACAGGGGATCTACAATGAGCAGTTCTTC. Protein product: CASSMPGQGIYNEQFF.

The chain links TRBV13 to TRBJ2-2; D possibly corresponds to TRBD2 (6 bases). Germline CDR1 reads PRHDT; CDR2 reads FYEKMQ (reference sequence). The CDR3 spans 16 residues. Trimming took off 4 bases at V and 4 bases at J, with 16 bases between the two ends. The DNA for the CDR3 is TGTGCCAGCAGCTCCTCGCGACTAGTTCTCACCGGGGAGCTGTTTTTT. It yields the protein CASSSSRLVLTGELFF.

The sample holds a few counts of this clone. The chain recombines TRBV7-9 with TRBJ2-7, with a weak D call TRBD1 (5 bases). The V gene lost 3 bases and the J gene lost 3 bases, with 9 bases spanning the gap. Germline values: CDR1 SEHNR, CDR2 FQNEAQ (reference sequence). CDR3 size: 13 residues. The CDR3 nucleotides are TGTGCCAGCAGCTTGTCCCAGGGCTACGAGCAGTACTTC. This gives the protein CASSLSQGYEQYF.

Only a few counts were recorded for this clone. The CDR3 spells CAIGTGLSNQPQHF. CDR3 coding DNA: TGTGCCATAGGGACAGGGTTGAGCAATCAGCCCCAGCATTTT. This chain links TRBV10-3 with TRBJ1-5; 9 nucleotides agree with TRBD1. After removal of 9 bases from V and 1 base from J, the junction contained 4 bases not matched to a gene. Germline CDR1 reads ENHRY; CDR2 reads SYGVKD. This CDR3 spans 14 amino acids.

This chain uses TRBV6-5 with TRBJ2-1; TRBD1 aligns across 7 bases. This CDR3 region has 15 residues. Unmatched junction bases numbered 8, after V lost 4 bases and J lost 5 bases. CDR1 is MNHEY and CDR2 is SVGAGI in the germline V gene. CDR3 DNA sequence: TGTGCCAGCAGTTCCCGGGGCCAGGGGGACAATGAGCAGTTCTTC. Translating it yields CASSSRGQGDNEQFF.

The chain recombines TRBV27 with TRBJ1-1; D not certain. There are 15 residues in the CDR3. Germline CDR1 is MNHEY and CDR2 is SMNVEV (reference sequence). V was shortened by 2 bases and J by 2 bases, with 12 bases between the two germline ends. The CDR3 reads CASSLKAGGNTEAFF. The CDR3 DNA reads as TGTGCCAGCAGTTTAAAAGCAGGCGGCAACACTGAAGCTTTCTTT.

This clone turned up a few times. The V call is TRBV11-3, the J call TRBJ2-7, with D possibly matching TRBD1 (6 bases). V was pared by 2 bases and J by 2 bases, with 10 bases between. The CDR3 totals 14 residues. Germline V lookup: CDR1 SGHNT, CDR2 YENEEA. The CDR3 DNA sequence: TGTGCCAGCAGCTTACCAGGGGAAACCTACGAGCAGTACTTC. Translation: CASSLPGETYEQYF.

The rearrangement links TRBV25-1 to TRBJ1-4; 7 bases are shared with TRBD1. With 5 bases clipped from V and 7 bases from J, the junction kept 4 bases outside the gene matches. The CDR3 has 13 residues. Germline values: CDR1 MGHDK, CDR2 SYGVNS. The CDR3 coding sequence is TGTGCCAGCAGTCTACAGGGGAGTGAAAAACTGTTTTTT. As protein: CASSLQGSEKLFF.

This clone was counted between two and nine times. The gene calls are TRBV5-1 and TRBJ2-7; 7 nucleotides agree with TRBD1. The CDR3 extends over 15 amino acids. CDR1 and CDR2 (germline): SGHRS, YFSETQ. The ends lost 8 bases at V and 0 bases at J; junction bases unmatched: 11. The CDR3 bases are TGCGCCAGTTCTACCGGGACAGATAGCTCCTACGAGCAGTACTTC. Its protein is CASSTGTDSSYEQYF.

J is TRBJ1-2 and V is TRBV13; D gene unclear. Germline V gene sequence: CDR1 PRHDT, CDR2 FYEKMQ (reference sequence). This CDR3 has 13 residues. V was shortened by 2 bases and J by 4 bases, with 8 bases between the two germline ends. The CDR3 is CASSLRGLYGYTF. CDR3 bases: TGTGCCAGCAGCTTAAGAGGGCTCTATGGCTACACCTTC.